This T cell receptor beta chain came from a study of T cell responses to AZD1222 COVID-19 vaccine. Measured with immunoSEQ multiplex PCR; TCRdb has only the in-frame clones, and not every one. Of about 140,000 clones detected, approximately 92% appear once; the ten largest clones hold over 1.5%. Findings of the study overall: Clonal diversity was possibly underestimated, and white British individuals and females predominated among donors.

CDR3 size: 15 residues. Trimming pared 0 bases from V and 12 bases from J, leaving 17 bases between. Germline V gene lookup returns CDR1 MNHEY and CDR2 SMNVEV (reference sequence). As regards this clone: As yet, its antigen is unknown.

Here the sequenced sample was peripheral blood, taken on day 0 of AZD1222 vaccination. This clonotype originated in an adult in good health. The chain carries TRBV27 and TRBJ1-4; D is unclear. Written as DNA, the CDR3 is TGTGCCAGCAGTTTATCGAATTCGGCCCGAAGTGAACTGTTTTTT. Residues: CASSLSNSARSELFF. Supplemented by reference TRBV27 and TRBJ1-4, the full variable domain reads EAQVTQNPRYLITVTGKKLTVTCSQNMNHEYMSWYRQDPGLGLRQIYYSMNVEVTDKGDVPEGYKVSRKEKRNFPLILESPSPNQTSLYFCASSLSNSARSELFFGSGTQLSVL.